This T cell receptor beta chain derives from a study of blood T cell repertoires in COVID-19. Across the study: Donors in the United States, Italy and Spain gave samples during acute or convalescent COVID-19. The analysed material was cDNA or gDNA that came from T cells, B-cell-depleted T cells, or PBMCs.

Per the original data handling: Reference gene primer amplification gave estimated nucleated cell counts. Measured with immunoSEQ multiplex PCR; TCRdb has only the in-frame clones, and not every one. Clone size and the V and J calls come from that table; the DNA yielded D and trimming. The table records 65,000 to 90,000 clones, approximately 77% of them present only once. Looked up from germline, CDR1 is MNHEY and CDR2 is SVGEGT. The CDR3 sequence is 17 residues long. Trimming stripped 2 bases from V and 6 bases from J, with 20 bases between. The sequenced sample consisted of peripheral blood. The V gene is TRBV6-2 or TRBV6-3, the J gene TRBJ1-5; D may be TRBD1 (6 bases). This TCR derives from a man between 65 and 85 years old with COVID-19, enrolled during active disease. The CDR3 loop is CASSYPKVGPGAQPQHF. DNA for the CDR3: TGTGCCAGCAGTTACCCGAAGGTCGGGCCAGGGGCTCAGCCCCAGCATTTT.